What follows describes a single T cell receptor (beta chain). The junction and the germline gene differ at one end; a read error may be behind it. The source of the sample is a study of blood T cell repertoires in COVID-19. The overall study: Sample material is recorded as cDNA or gDNA derived from T cells, B-cell-depleted T cells, or PBMCs.

The germline V gene encodes CDR1 MNHNY and CDR2 SVGAGI (reference sequence). CDR3 length: 12 residues. In the original workflow: Estimates of nucleated cell counts were drawn from the amplification of reference gene primers. Libraries were prepared by immunoSEQ multiplex PCR; TCRdb keeps only in-frame clonotypes and omits some of them. The V and J calls and clone size are taken from that table; D and trimming were inferred from the DNA. The table includes about 250,000 clones, around 90% detected once. The TCR originated in a man at least 80 years old with acute or convalescent COVID-19. The chain employs TRBV6-6 and TRBJ2-5; 9 bases are shared with TRBD2. The sequenced sample consisted of peripheral blood. The CDR3 loop is CASSAAGGHGHF. Written as DNA, the CDR3 is TGTGCCAGCAGCGCCGCGGGGGGGCACGGGCACTTC.